This T cell receptor beta chain came from a study of T-cell reconstitution after alpha-beta-depleted transplantation in children. Study-level points and caveats: For some patients, TCRbeta diversity was high at day 60 because of recipient T cells and thymic progenitors that survived. Several hundred expanded graft clones reportedly supplied alpha-beta T cells about two months after transplant.

Using unique molecular identifiers, the investigators prepared the TCRbeta library. TCRdb ran MiXCR on the PCR reads and lists one entry per CDR3 protein. The profile covers 450,000 to 700,000 distinct CDR3 sequences, with around 27% appearing a single time and just over 35% taken by the ten largest. The CDR3 has 14 residues. Germline-derived CDR1 and CDR2 are SGHRS and YFSETQ. Unmatched junction bases numbered 4, after V lost 2 bases and J lost 2 bases. This clonotype has more than one count but fewer than ten. Antigen unknown. The gene calls are TRBV5-1 and TRBJ2-7; TRBD1 agrees at 7 bases. The sample here was PBMCs, taken before TCRalphabeta/CD19-depleted stem cell transplant. This clonotype originated in a boy younger than two with Wiskott-Aldrich syndrome, due to receive a stem cell transplant. CDR3 protein: CASSFNRGPYEQYF. CDR3 nucleotides: TGCGCCAGCAGCTTTAACAGGGGCCCCTACGAGCAGTACTTC.